This T cell receptor (beta chain) was retrieved from a study of T-cell reconstitution after alpha-beta-depleted transplantation in children. This clonotype was found many times. Germline V CDR1 and CDR2: SGHTA, FQGTGA. This CDR3 region has 13 residues. With 5 bases removed from V and 2 bases from J, the gap between germline ends came to 8 bases. Unique molecular identifiers were incorporated when the TCRbeta library was constructed. In TCRdb, the PCR reads were re-called with MiXCR into one record per CDR3 protein. The data contain approximately 300,000 distinct CDR3 sequences, around 9.1% of them singletons.

Sample: PBMCs, taken before TCRalphabeta/CD19-depleted stem cell transplant. The clonotype was recovered from a boy under three years old with acute myeloid leukemia, due to receive a stem cell transplant. The chain is built from TRBV7-3 and TRBJ2-3; D not resolved. The CDR3 nucleotides are TGTGCCAGCAGCCCCGTGTACACAGATACGCAGTATTTT. This sequence encodes CASSPVYTDTQYF.